Reported below is one T cell receptor (beta chain). Germline V lookup: CDR1 SGHTS, CDR2 YDEGEE. V lost 4 bases, J lost 6 bases, and 12 bases stayed unmatched. This CDR3 has 16 residues. Repertoires were generated with immunoSEQ multiplex PCR, while TCRdb's copy carries only in-frame clones and drops some. The sample has under 250,000 clones, approximately 90% seen once. The data were obtained in a study of blood T cell repertoires in COVID-19. Specimen: peripheral blood. The chain combines TRBV5-8 with TRBJ2-1; 8 bases align to TRBD2. This clonotype was obtained from a man aged 60 to 75 with COVID-19, enrolled during active disease. The CDR3 bases are TGTGCCAGCAGCCCCCTACGGGGGGGGGAGTCCAATGAGCAGTTCTTC. This sequence encodes CASSPLRGGESNEQFF.